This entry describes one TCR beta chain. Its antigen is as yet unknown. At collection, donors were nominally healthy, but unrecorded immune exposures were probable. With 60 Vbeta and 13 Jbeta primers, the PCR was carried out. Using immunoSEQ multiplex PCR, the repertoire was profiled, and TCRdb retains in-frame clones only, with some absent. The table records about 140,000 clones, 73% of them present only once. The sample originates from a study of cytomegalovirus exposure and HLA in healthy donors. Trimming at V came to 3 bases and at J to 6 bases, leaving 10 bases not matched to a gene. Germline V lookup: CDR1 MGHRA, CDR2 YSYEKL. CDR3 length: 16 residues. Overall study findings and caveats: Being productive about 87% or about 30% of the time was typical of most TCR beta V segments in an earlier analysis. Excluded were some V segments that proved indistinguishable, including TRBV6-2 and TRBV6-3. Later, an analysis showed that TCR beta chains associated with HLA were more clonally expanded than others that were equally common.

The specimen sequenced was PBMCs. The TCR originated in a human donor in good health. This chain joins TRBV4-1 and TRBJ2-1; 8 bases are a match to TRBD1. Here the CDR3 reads CASSHLQGVALNEQFF. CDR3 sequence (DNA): TGCGCCAGCAGCCACCTACAGGGGGTAGCCCTCAATGAGCAGTTCTTC.